This T cell receptor beta chain was profiled in a study of cytomegalovirus exposure and HLA in healthy donors. The overall study: The study placed around 80% of its roughly 430 genotyped donors in the Caucasian-associated ancestry cluster.

Findings and caveats of the study: DRB1 showed the most TCR associations and HLA-C the fewest in a later analysis, as rates varied by HLA locus. Later analysis associated a missense DCLRE1C variant with TCR beta V- and J-gene trimming.

With regard to this clone: Its antigen is currently unknown.

This PCR relied on a set of 60 Vbeta primers and 13 Jbeta primers. As processed by the authors: An analysis that came later counted some 81 million unique TCR beta chains, 9 million to 12 million shared. Assay: immunoSEQ multiplex PCR; the TCRdb copy retains only in-frame clones and omits some. Clone size and the V and J calls come from that table; the DNA yielded D and trimming. This sample has over 90,000 clones, with 55% to 75% found just once. This clonotype was obtained from a woman between 45 and 65 years old in good health and CMV-seropositive. The material sequenced was PBMCs.

In DNA, the CDR3 is TGTGCCAGCAGTTATGCAGGGACAGGGAGCGAGCAGTACTTC. This gives the protein CASSYAGTGSEQYF. V gene TRBV6-5 combines with J gene TRBJ2-7, with TRBD1 matching 9 bases. Looked up from germline, CDR1 is MNHEY and CDR2 is SVGAGI. The CDR3 has 14 amino acids. With V trimmed by 3 bases and J by 6 bases, 6 bases remained unmatched.